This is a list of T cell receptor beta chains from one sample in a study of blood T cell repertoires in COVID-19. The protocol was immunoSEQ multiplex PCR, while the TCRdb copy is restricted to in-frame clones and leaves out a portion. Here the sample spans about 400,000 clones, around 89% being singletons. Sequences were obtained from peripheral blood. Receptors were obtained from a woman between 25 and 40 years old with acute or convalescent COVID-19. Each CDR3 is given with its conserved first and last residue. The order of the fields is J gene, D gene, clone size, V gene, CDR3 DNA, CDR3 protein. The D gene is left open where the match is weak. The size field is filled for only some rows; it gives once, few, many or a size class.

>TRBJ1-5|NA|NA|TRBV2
TGTGCCAGCAAGCAGGAAAATCAGCCCCAGCATTTT
CASKQENQPQHF
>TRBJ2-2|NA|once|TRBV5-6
TGTGCCAGCAGATTAATGGCGGCAGGCAGGGGCAGGGAGCTGTTTTTT
CASRLMAAGRGRELFF
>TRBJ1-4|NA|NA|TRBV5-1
TGCGCCAGCAACGAGGACGGGAACAATGAAAAACTGTTTTTT
CASNEDGNNEKLFF
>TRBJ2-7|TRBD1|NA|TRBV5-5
TGTGCCAGCAGGCCGACAGGGGCCACGGAAAGAAAGAACTTC
CASRPTGATERKNF
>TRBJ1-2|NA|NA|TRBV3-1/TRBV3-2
TGTGCCAGCAGCCCCCGGACAACGCTCTATGGCTACACCTTC
CASSPRTTLYGYTF
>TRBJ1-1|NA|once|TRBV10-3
TGTGCCATCAATCGATCGGGGTGGAACACTGAAGCTTTCTTT
CAINRSGWNTEAFF
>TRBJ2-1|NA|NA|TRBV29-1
TGCAGCGTTGTTGGCCAGGGGTCTTACAATGAGCAGTTCTTC
CSVVGQGSYNEQFF
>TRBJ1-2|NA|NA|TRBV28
TGTGCCAGCAGCGAATCAGGGTTAGGTAACTATGGCTACACCTTC
CASSESGLGNYGYTF
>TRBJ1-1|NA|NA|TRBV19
TGTGCCAGTAGGCTCAGGGGTCCCCCTACCTTAAACACTGAAGCTTTCTTT
CASRLRGPPTLNTEAFF
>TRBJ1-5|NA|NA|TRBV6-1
TGTGCCAGCAGTGAACTAGGGGGGGGGAATCAGCCCCAGCATTTT
CASSELGGGNQPQHF
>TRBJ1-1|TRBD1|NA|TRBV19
TGTGCCAGTAGTTCGTACGGGACAGTGATGAACACTGAAGCTTTCTTT
CASSSYGTVMNTEAFF
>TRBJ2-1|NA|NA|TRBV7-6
TGTGCCAGCAGCTCCCGATACACCAGGGGCAATGAGCAGTTCTTC
CASSSRYTRGNEQFF
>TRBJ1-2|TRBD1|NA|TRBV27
TGTGCCAGCAGTTCACGTCGGACAGGGAACTATGGCTACACCTTC
CASSSRRTGNYGYTF
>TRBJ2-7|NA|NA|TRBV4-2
TGTGCCAGCAGCCAAGGACAGTCCGAATCCTACGAGCAGTACTTC
CASSQGQSESYEQYF
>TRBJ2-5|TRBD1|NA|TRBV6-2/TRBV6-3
TGTGCCAGCAGCCGCGGACAGGCCACGTTCCAAGAGACCCAGTACTTC
CASSRGQATFQETQYF
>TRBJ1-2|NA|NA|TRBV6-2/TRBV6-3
TGTGCCAGCAGTTACGGTGGACACGACTATGGCTACACCTTC
CASSYGGHDYGYTF
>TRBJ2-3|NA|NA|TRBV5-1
TGCGCCAGCATGCCGACTGCTTCTGATACGCAGTATTTT
CASMPTASDTQYF
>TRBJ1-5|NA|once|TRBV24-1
TGTGCCACCAGTGATCAGCGCTACAATCAGCCCCAGCATTTT
CATSDQRYNQPQHF
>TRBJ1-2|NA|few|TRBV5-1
TGCGCCAGCAGCCCAGGACAGAAGAACTATGGCTACACCTTC
CASSPGQKNYGYTF
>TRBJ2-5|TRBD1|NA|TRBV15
TGTGCCACCAGCAGAGGGTCAGGACAGGGTGGAGAGACCCAGTACTTC
CATSRGSGQGGETQYF
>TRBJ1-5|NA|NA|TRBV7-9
TGTGCCAGCAGCTTAGGCACAGGGTCTCAGCCCCAGCATTTT
CASSLGTGSQPQHF
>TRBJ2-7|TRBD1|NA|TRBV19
TGTGCCAGTAGTCCGGACAGGGGGCGCGACGAGCAGTACTTC
CASSPDRGRDEQYF
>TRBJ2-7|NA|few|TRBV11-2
TGTGCCACGAGGGCCCTACCAACCTACGAGCAGTACTTC
CATRALPTYEQYF
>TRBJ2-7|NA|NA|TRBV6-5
TGTGCCAGCAGCCCCTATGGGGCTGGAGAGCAGTACTTC
CASSPYGAGEQYF
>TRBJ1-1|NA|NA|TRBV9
TGTGCCAGCAGCGTAACAGGCAACACTGAAGCTTTCTTT
CASSVTGNTEAFF
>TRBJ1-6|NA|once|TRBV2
TGTGCCAGCAGTGAGGAGGGATCCTATAATTCACCCCTCCACTTT
CASSEEGSYNSPLHF
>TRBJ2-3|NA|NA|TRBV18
TGTGCCAGCTCACCCGGGTCGGAGGGAAATACGCAGTATTTT
CASSPGSEGNTQYF
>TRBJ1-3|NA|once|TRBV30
TGTGCCTGGAACAAGGCGGTGGGAAACACCATATATTTT
CAWNKAVGNTIYF
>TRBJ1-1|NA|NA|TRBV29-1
TGCAGCGTTGTTGGGGGGTGGAAAACTGAAGCTTTCTTT
CSVVGGWKTEAFF
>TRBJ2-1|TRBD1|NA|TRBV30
TGTGCCTGGACCCGAGACAGGGTATTCAATGAGCAGTTCTTC
CAWTRDRVFNEQFF
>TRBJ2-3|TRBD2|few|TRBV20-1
TGCAGTGCTAGTGGACTAGCGGGGAGCACAGATACGCAGTATTTT
CSASGLAGSTDTQYF
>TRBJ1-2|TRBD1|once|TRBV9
TGTGCCAGCAGCCACGACGACAGGGTGGCCCCCTATGGCTACACCTTC
CASSHDDRVAPYGYTF
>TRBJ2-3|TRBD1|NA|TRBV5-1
TGCGCCAGCAGCGACGGACAGGGACGGGGAGATACGCAGTATTTT
CASSDGQGRGDTQYF
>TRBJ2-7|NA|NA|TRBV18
TGTGCCAGCTCACCACCACACAGGGTGGGCGAGCAGTACTTC
CASSPPHRVGEQYF
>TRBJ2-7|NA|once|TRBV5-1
TGCGCCAGCGGAGACTTTGACAGCGATGTCTACGAGCAGTACTTC
CASGDFDSDVYEQYF
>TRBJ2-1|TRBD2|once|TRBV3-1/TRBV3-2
TGTGCCAGCAGCCCAGCCGCTAGCGGGGTCTACAATGAGCAGTTCTTC
CASSPAASGVYNEQFF
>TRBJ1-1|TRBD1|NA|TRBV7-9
TGTGCCAGCAGCCAAGGACAGGCGAACACTGAAGCTTTCTTT
CASSQGQANTEAFF
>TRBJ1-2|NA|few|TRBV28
TGTGCCAGCATCTCTGGGGGCTTCGGGAAAGGCTACACCTTC
CASISGGFGKGYTF
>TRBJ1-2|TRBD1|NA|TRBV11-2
TGTGCCAGCAGCTTCCCCGGGACAGGGAATGGCTACACCTTC
CASSFPGTGNGYTF
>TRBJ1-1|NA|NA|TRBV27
TGTGCCAGCAGTCCAAAAGGAGGGACTGAAGCTTTCTTT
CASSPKGGTEAFF
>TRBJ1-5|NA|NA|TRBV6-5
TGTGCCAGCAGTTTCCCGGGGGAGCCCCAGCATTTT
CASSFPGEPQHF
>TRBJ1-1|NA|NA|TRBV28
TGTGCCAGCAGGCTCGGGGGTCGGGAAGCTTTCTTT
CASRLGGREAFF
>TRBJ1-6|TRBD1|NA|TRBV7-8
TGTGCCAGCAGCAAACCAACAACCGGGACAGGGGGATCACCCCTCCACTTT
CASSKPTTGTGGSPLHF
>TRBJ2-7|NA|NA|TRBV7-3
TGTGCCAGCAGCTTAACGGAGGGCTACGAGCAGTACTTC
CASSLTEGYEQYF
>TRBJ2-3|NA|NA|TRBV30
TGTGCCTGGAGCACGAGGGGGGGGCGGACAGATACGCAGTATTTT
CAWSTRGGRTDTQYF
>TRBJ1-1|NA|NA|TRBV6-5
TGTGCCAGCAACGCCTTAACAGGAATTAACACTGAAGCTTTCTTT
CASNALTGINTEAFF
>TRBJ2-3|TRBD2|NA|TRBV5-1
TGCGCCAGCGGAGCGGGGGGCACAGATACGCAGTATTTT
CASGAGGTDTQYF
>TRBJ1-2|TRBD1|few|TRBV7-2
TGTGCCAGCAGCCCCGCCCCACAGGGGGGCTCCCAAGGCTACACCTTC
CASSPAPQGGSQGYTF
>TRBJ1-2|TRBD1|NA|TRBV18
TGTGCCAGCTCACCACCGTCGGGACAGGCTTCTTATGGCTACACCTTC
CASSPPSGQASYGYTF
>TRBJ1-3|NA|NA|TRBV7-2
TGTGCCAGCAGTCTGGACAGCTCTGGAAACACCATATATTTT
CASSLDSSGNTIYF
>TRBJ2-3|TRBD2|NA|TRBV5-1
TGCGCCAGCAGCAGGGGACTAACCCCCACAGATACGCAGTATTTT
CASSRGLTPTDTQYF
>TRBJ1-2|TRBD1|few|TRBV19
TGTGCCAGTAGAAGTCAGGGGGCGGACCATGGCTACACCTTC
CASRSQGADHGYTF
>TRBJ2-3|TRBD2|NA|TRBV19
TGTGCCAGTAGCCGAAAACTAGCGGGGGGGCTAGATACGCAGTATTTT
CASSRKLAGGLDTQYF
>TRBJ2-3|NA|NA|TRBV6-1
TGTGCCAGCAGTGATTCTTCTACGCAGTATTTT
CASSDSSTQYF
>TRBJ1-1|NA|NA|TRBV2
TGTGCCAGCAGTGGTGAACCAGGGTCCGGAACTGAAGCTTTCTTT
CASSGEPGSGTEAFF
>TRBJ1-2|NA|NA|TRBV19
TGTGCCAGTAGTAGCGACATTCATGGCTACACCTTC
CASSSDIHGYTF
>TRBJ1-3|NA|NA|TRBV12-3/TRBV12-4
TGTGCCAGCAGTTTTGGGAGGAACACCATATATTTT
CASSFGRNTIYF
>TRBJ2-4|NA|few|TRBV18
TGTGCCAGCTCACCACCGACACTAGCCAAAAACATTCAGTACTTC
CASSPPTLAKNIQYF
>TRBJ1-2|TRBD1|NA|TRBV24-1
TGTGCCACCAGTGAACGGGACAGGGGGAATGGCTACACCTTC
CATSERDRGNGYTF